The 30 T cell receptor beta chains below were found in one sample sequenced in a study of OX40 agonist ivuxolimab in advanced cancers. Clones were read by immunoSEQ multiplex PCR, and TCRdb kept only the in-frame ones, dropping some. Seen here are 70,000 to 95,000 clones, about 90% observed once, and the top ten hold 2.5% to 3.5%. The sequences come from CD4+ or CD8+ T cells sorted from blood, collected in a trial of the OX40 agonist ivuxolimab. Receptors originate from an adult with an advanced solid tumor such as melanoma, head and neck, liver or kidney cancer.

This clone occurred a few times. CDR3 nucleotide sequence: TGTGCCAGCAGTGAAGCTCGGACTAGCGGGAGAATTTACACCGGGGAGCTGTTTTTT. Protein: CASSEARTSGRIYTGELFF. J is TRBJ2-2 and V is TRBV2, with TRBD2 matching over 13 bases. From germline, CDR1 is SNHLY and CDR2 FYNNEI. CDR3 length equals 19 residues. J was trimmed by 3 bases and V by 0 bases; bases with no gene match: 7.

The table lists this clone with a count of one. The chain uses TRBV6-1 and TRBJ2-2; D possibly matches TRBD1 or TRBD2 (5 bases each). The CDR3 loop spans 14 amino acids. V was shortened by 5 bases and J by 7 bases, with 14 bases between the two germline ends. In germline, CDR1 is MNHNS, CDR2 SASEGT. CDR3 in amino acids: CASSSRGQVGELFF. CDR3 nucleotide sequence: TGTGCCAGCAGTTCCCGGGGCCAGGTCGGGGAGCTGTTTTTT.

The V call is TRBV6-5, the J call TRBJ1-1, with 7 bases fitting TRBD1. Trimming at V came to 5 bases and at J to 4 bases, leaving 7 bases not matched to a gene. The CDR3 is made up of 14 amino acids. Germline V gene lookup returns CDR1 MNHEY and CDR2 SVGAGI. CDR3 loop: CASSKGQFFTEAFF. In nucleotides, the CDR3 is TGTGCCAGCAGTAAGGGACAGTTTTTCACTGAAGCTTTCTTT.

This clone was detected only once. V is TRBV5-1 and J is TRBJ2-2; 11 bases line up with TRBD1. The length of the CDR3 is 16 residues. Germline V lookup: CDR1 SGHRS, CDR2 YFSETQ. V lost 4 bases, J lost 4 bases, and 6 bases stayed unmatched. CDR3 coding DNA: TGCGCCAGCAGCCACGGACAGGGGGCGAGCACCGGGGAGCTGTTTTTT. This gives the protein CASSHGQGASTGELFF.

Only one count was recorded for this clone. For the CDR3, the DNA is TGTGCCAGCAGCATCGGACCATCCTGGGATACGCAGTATTTT. Translation gives CASSIGPSWDTQYF. The gene calls are TRBV7-2 and TRBJ2-3; D remains ambiguous. Trimming cost V 5 bases and J 6 bases, with 15 bases left between them. The CDR3 is made up of 14 amino acids. Germline CDR1 SGHTA, CDR2 FQGNSA.

This clone was detected only a few times. V usage is TRBV2 and J usage is TRBJ2-3; TRBD2 matches at 9 bases. The CDR3 is 16 residues long. Germline V gene lookup returns CDR1 SNHLY and CDR2 FYNNEI. J lost 4 bases, V lost 0 bases, and 5 bases had no gene match. CDR3 bases: TGTGCCAGCAGTGAAGCGAGGGTAGCGGGGGCAGATACGCAGTATTTT. Translation: CASSEARVAGADTQYF.

The chain couples TRBV5-4 to TRBJ2-3; D may be TRBD2 (5 bases). Germline V gene data show CDR1 as SGHNT and CDR2 as YYREEE (reference sequence). V was pared by 1 base and J by 3 bases, with 12 bases between. The CDR3 contains 15 residues. CDR3 sequence: CASSLLGSGTDTQYF. As DNA, the CDR3 is TGTGCCAGCAGCTTGTTGGGGAGTGGGACAGATACGCAGTATTTT. The full variable domain, completed using reference TRBV5-4 and TRBJ2-3, is ETGVTQSPTHLIKTRGQQVTLRCSSQSGHNTVSWYQQALGQGPQFIFQYYREEENGRGNFPPRFSGLQFPNYSSELNVNALELDDSALYLCASSLLGSGTDTQYFGPGTRLTVL.

The CDR3 sequence is CASSPTGGDSGNTIYF. The CDR3 coding sequence is TGCGCCAGCAGCCCGACAGGGGGCGACTCTGGAAACACCATATATTTT. The genes are TRBV5-1 and TRBJ1-3; 10 bases are a match to TRBD1. Germline CDR1 is SGHRS and CDR2 is YFSETQ. Trimming cost V 4 bases and J 0 bases; bases outside gene matches: 4. This CDR3 spans 16 amino acids.

The gene calls are TRBV28 and TRBJ2-7; 8 bases match TRBD2. The CDR3 covers 15 residues. Germline V lookup: CDR1 MDHEN, CDR2 SYDVKM. The ends lost 0 bases at V and 7 bases at J; junction bases unmatched: 8. The chain's CDR3 is CASSLWVAGRREQYF. The CDR3 DNA reads as TGTGCCAGCAGTTTATGGGTAGCGGGACGGAGGGAGCAGTACTTC. Based on the CDR3 plus reference TRBV28 and TRBJ2-7, the full variable domain is DVKVTQSSRYLVKRTGEKVFLECVQDMDHENMFWYRQDPGLGLRLIYFSYDVKMKEKGDIPEGYSVSREKKERFSLILESASTNQTSMYLCASSLWVAGRREQYFGPGTRLTVT.

J is TRBJ1-2 and V is TRBV29-1; 8 bases align to TRBD1. Germline V gives CDR1 SQVTM, CDR2 ANQGSEA. CDR3 length equals 14 residues. Trimming removed 2 bases from V and 7 bases from J; junction bases left unmatched: 9. The CDR3 DNA is TGCAGCGTTGAAAAGGAAACAGGGGGAGGTGGCTACACCTTC. It codes for CSVEKETGGGGYTF.

V gene TRBV7-9 combines with J gene TRBJ2-3; 10 bases map to TRBD1. V dropped 4 bases and J dropped 2; count of bases not matched to a gene: 6. Germline CDR1 reads SEHNR; CDR2 reads FQNEAQ (reference sequence). CDR3 size: 16 residues. Here the CDR3 reads CASSSPGQGITDTQYF. As DNA, the CDR3 is TGTGCCAGCAGCTCGCCGGGACAGGGGATCACAGATACGCAGTATTTT.

This rearrangement joins TRBV9 to TRBJ2-3; TRBD2 might be the D (5 bases). V shed 4 bases and J shed 9 bases, with 12 bases lying between them. Germline CDR1 reads SGDLS; CDR2 reads YYNGEE. CDR3 length equals 12 residues. CDR3 loop: CASSPPDLTQYF. In DNA, the CDR3 is TGTGCCAGCAGCCCTCCGGACTTGACGCAGTATTTT. The full variable domain, rest sourced from reference TRBV9 and TRBJ2-3, is DSGVTQTPKHLITATGQRVTLRCSPRSGDLSVYWYQQSLDQGLQFLIQYYNGEERAKGNILERFSAQQFPDLHSELNLSSLELGDSALYFCASSPPDLTQYFGPGTRLTVL.

V usage is TRBV5-1 and J usage is TRBJ1-4; 9 bases map to TRBD1. Germline-derived CDR1 and CDR2 are SGHRS and YFSETQ. Trimming removed 2 bases from V and 2 bases from J; junction bases left unmatched: 1. The CDR3 sequence is 15 residues long. CDR3 residues: CASSFGQGTNEKLFF. The CDR3 DNA reads TGCGCCAGCAGCTTTGGACAGGGGACTAATGAAAAACTGTTTTTT. The variable domain in full, completed from reference TRBV5-1 and TRBJ1-4, reads KAGVTQTPRYLIKTRGQQVTLSCSPISGHRSVSWYQQTPGQGLQFLFEYFSETQRNKGNFPGRFSGRQFSNSRSEMNVSTLELGDSALYLCASSFGQGTNEKLFFGSGTQLSVL.

The V call is TRBV18, the J call TRBJ2-1; D gene uncertain. The CDR3 length is 14 residues. Germline V CDR1 and CDR2: KGHSH, LQKENI. The V gene lost 3 bases and the J gene lost 6 bases, with 12 bases spanning the gap. The CDR3 spells CASSPLRSFNEQFF. In nucleotides, the CDR3 is TGTGCCAGCTCACCGCTTCGGTCTTTCAATGAGCAGTTCTTC. Using reference TRBV18 and TRBJ2-1 for the parts outside the CDR3, the full variable domain is NAGVMQNPRHLVRRRGQEARLRCSPMKGHSHVYWYRQLPEEGLKFMVYLQKENIIDESGMPKERFSAEFPKEGPSILRIQQVVRGDSAAYFCASSPLRSFNEQFFGPGTRLTVL.

This sequence joins TRBV7-3 and TRBJ1-1, with a possible D match to TRBD1 (6 bases). Deletions cut 5 bases from V and 4 bases from J, with 20 bases between. This CDR3 comprises 16 residues. CDR1 is SGHTA and CDR2 is FQGTGA in the germline V gene. Here the CDR3 reads CASSVGATTGGTEAFF. Written as DNA, the CDR3 is TGTGCCAGCAGCGTGGGGGCCACCACAGGAGGCACTGAAGCTTTCTTT. The full variable domain, in which reference TRBV7-3 and TRBJ1-1 provide the parts outside the CDR3, is GAGVSQTPSNKVTEKGKYVELRCDPISGHTALYWYRQSLGQGPEFLIYFQGTGAADDSGLPNDRFFAVRPEGSVSTLKIQRTERGDSAVYLCASSVGATTGGTEAFFGQGTRLTVV.

The rearrangement uses TRBV5-1 and TRBJ1-1; D not resolved. The CDR3 extends over 15 amino acids. CDR1 is SGHRS and CDR2 is YFSETQ in the germline V gene. V was trimmed by 0 bases and J by 0 bases, leaving 9 bases between them. CDR3 residues: CASSLAHTLNTEAFF. CDR3 nucleotides: TGCGCCAGCAGCTTGGCACACACGTTGAACACTGAAGCTTTCTTT.

This sequence joins TRBV10-1 and TRBJ2-3; 12 bases map to TRBD2. This CDR3 is 19 amino acids long. V gave up 6 bases and J gave up 3 bases; unmatched junction bases: 16. CDR1 WNHNN and CDR2 SYGVQD come from the germline V gene (reference sequence). The CDR3 reads CASSMTSGRPGRLTDTQYF. As DNA, the CDR3 is TGCGCCAGCAGCATGACTAGCGGGAGACCCGGCCGTTTAACAGATACGCAGTATTTT.

This clone has a handful of counts. The genes are TRBV6-5 and TRBJ2-2; D may correspond to TRBD1 or TRBD2 (5 bases each). The CDR3 runs to 14 residues. Germline V CDR1 and CDR2: MNHEY, SVGAGI. Trimming shortened V by 6 bases and J by 4 bases, and 12 bases separated the two germline ends. The chain's CDR3 is CASRGDLATGELFF. CDR3 DNA: TGTGCCAGCAGGGGGGACCTGGCCACCGGGGAGCTGTTTTTT.

V gene TRBV2 combines with J gene TRBJ1-2; no clear D. This CDR3 is 13 amino acids long. The germline V gene encodes CDR1 SNHLY and CDR2 FYNNEI. V was cut by 4 bases and J by 3 bases, with 9 bases left in between. The CDR3 region is CASSGVADYGYTF. The CDR3 bases are TGTGCCAGCAGTGGGGTCGCGGACTATGGCTACACCTTC.

This clone showed up just once. CDR3 sequence: CASSFVQGPLEAFF. In DNA, the CDR3 is TGTGCCAGCAGCTTTGTTCAGGGGCCTTTAGAAGCTTTCTTT. The V and J genes are TRBV7-2 and TRBJ1-1; weak D call: TRBD1 (6 bases). There are 14 residues in the CDR3. The ends were cut back, 3 bases at V and 8 bases at J, with 16 bases in the middle. The germline gives CDR1 SGHTA, CDR2 FQGNSA.

This chain links TRBV13 with TRBJ2-7; 9 positions match TRBD2. The V segment lost 3 bases and the J segment 6 bases; nucleotides outside the gene matches: 3. The germline CDR1 and CDR2 sequences are PRHDT and FYEKMQ (reference sequence). CDR3 length: 13 amino acids. CDR3 in DNA: TGTGCCAGCAGCTTGGCGGGAGGGGGCGAGCAGTACTTC. It encodes CASSLAGGGEQYF.

The chain joins TRBV11-3 to TRBJ1-1; D uncertain. The CDR3 is 13 amino acids. Trimming pared 3 bases from V and 7 bases from J, leaving 12 bases between. From germline, CDR1 is SGHNT and CDR2 YENEEA. CDR3 sequence: CASSLAGWGEAFF. The CDR3 DNA reads as TGTGCCAGCAGCTTGGCAGGCTGGGGTGAAGCTTTCTTT.

The V gene is TRBV7-9, the J gene TRBJ1-1, with D tentatively TRBD1 (5 bases). Germline-derived CDR1 and CDR2 are SEHNR and FQNEAQ (reference sequence). The CDR3 sequence is 15 residues long. Trimming pared 1 base from V and 4 bases from J, leaving 13 bases between. The CDR3 DNA is TGTGCCAGCAGCTTAGACTTTTCAGGGCCCACTGAAGCTTTCTTT. Protein product: CASSLDFSGPTEAFF.

The chain uses TRBV11-3 and TRBJ1-1, with D maybe TRBD1 (6 bases). This CDR3 comprises 14 residues. V lost 6 bases to trimming and J lost 4 bases, with 15 bases between them. From germline, CDR1 is SGHNT and CDR2 YENEEA. CDR3 in amino acids: CASRSRPGATEAFF. The CDR3 DNA follows: TGTGCCAGCAGGTCCCGCCCGGGGGCCACTGAAGCTTTCTTT.

The chain employs TRBV7-2 and TRBJ2-7; D unclear. The CDR3 totals 13 residues. Per the germline V gene, CDR1 is SGHTA and CDR2 is FQGNSA. The V and J ends lost 1 base and 6 bases respectively, with 10 bases between them. The DNA of the CDR3 is TGTGCCAGCAGCTTAGGCATTAGGGTCGAGCAGTACTTC. Amino acids: CASSLGIRVEQYF.

The gene calls are TRBV6-6 and TRBJ2-1, with D perhaps TRBD2 (5 bases). This CDR3 comprises 12 residues. Germline assignment: CDR1 MNHNY and CDR2 SVGAGI (reference sequence). With 6 bases removed from V and 7 bases from J, the gap between germline ends came to 10 bases. This chain's CDR3 is CASRPTGNEQFF. The CDR3 DNA reads TGTGCCAGCAGGCCAACGGGGAATGAGCAGTTCTTC.

J is TRBJ1-5 and V is TRBV5-1; 7 nucleotides align to TRBD1. Germline trimming cut 0 bases from V and 2 bases from J; bases unmatched to any gene: 5. Germline V gives CDR1 SGHRS, CDR2 YFSETQ. The CDR3 totals 16 residues. The CDR3 DNA reads as TGCGCCAGCAGCTTGGCCGAAACAGGGGGCAATCAGCCCCAGCATTTT. It is translated as CASSLAETGGNQPQHF.

V usage is TRBV4-2 and J usage is TRBJ1-2, with no clear D. The CDR3 loop spans 17 amino acids. The germline V gene has CDR1 LGHNA and CDR2 YNFKEQ. Trimming stripped 1 base from V and 0 bases from J, with 15 bases between. CDR3 sequence: CASSQASGGLANYGYTF. The CDR3 nucleotides read TGTGCCAGCAGCCAAGCCTCCGGAGGGTTAGCTAACTATGGCTACACCTTC.

This clone was detected once. This sequence joins TRBV7-3 and TRBJ2-3; 11 bases are a match to TRBD2. The CDR3 totals 17 residues. Germline V gene data show CDR1 as SGHTA and CDR2 as FQGTGA. The ends lost 5 bases at V and 0 bases at J; junction bases unmatched: 7. The DNA of the CDR3 is TGTGCCAGCAGCCCCCTAGGACTAGCGGGCAGCACAGATACGCAGTATTTT. Residues: CASSPLGLAGSTDTQYF. The variable domain in full, completed from reference TRBV7-3 and TRBJ2-3, reads GAGVSQTPSNKVTEKGKYVELRCDPISGHTALYWYRQSLGQGPEFLIYFQGTGAADDSGLPNDRFFAVRPEGSVSTLKIQRTERGDSAVYLCASSPLGLAGSTDTQYFGPGTRLTVL.

The chain is built from TRBV7-2 and TRBJ2-3, with D maybe TRBD1 (5 bases). With 2 bases removed from V and 2 bases from J, the gap between germline ends came to 11 bases. Germline CDR1 is SGHTA and CDR2 is FQGNSA. The CDR3 has 15 amino acids. CDR3 coding DNA: TGTGCCAGCAGCTTAATCACTGGGGCCACAGATACGCAGTATTTT. This codes for CASSLITGATDTQYF.